This TCR beta chain emerged from a study of regulatory T cells in long-lasting Graves disease (dated by TCRdb to the early 2020s). For context, the study as a whole: Persistent Graves' disease meant more than 5 years of antithyroid drug treatment with TSH receptor autoantibodies that stayed positive. Persistent Graves' disease patients were compared with newly diagnosed Graves' disease patients by peripheral blood TCR sequencing and RNA sequencing. The study was conducted in China and was registered as a clinical trial. A total of approximately 35 samples underwent TCR sequencing: around 13 from persistent and around 20 from newly diagnosed Graves' disease patients. In the clinical cohort, patients with persistent Graves' disease had used antithyroid drugs for an average of around ten years. Broad study findings and their caveats: Peripheral blood alone was examined, since thyroid tissue, which constituted the primary lesion, could not be accessed. The small sample size was acknowledged by the authors as a limitation that may reduce accuracy. Sequencing and analysis were limited to the TCR beta chain. Lower TCR Shannon entropy and fewer highly expanded clones were observed in persistent Graves' disease patients than in newly diagnosed patients, which suggested clonal expansion. A larger number of public clonotypes was shared among persistent patients (approximately 3,000) than among newly diagnosed patients (approximately 930).

The library relied on multiplex PCR. The listed sequencing device is Illumina HiSeq 4000. CDR3 regions were amplified by Arm-PCR with iRepertoire HTBI primers to construct TCR beta libraries. Before sequencing, the PCR products went through gel purification. As for how the authors treated the data: Gene usage analysis of CDR3 amino acid clonotypes relied on the approximately 60 TRBV and around 14 TRBJ segments identified across samples. Filtered high-quality paired reads were merged into contigs using COPE and FqMerger. BLAST was used to align contigs to IMGT TRBV, TRBD and TRBJ reference genes, with CDR3 defined following IMGT. Any clonotype with a frequency above 0.1% was classified as a highly expanded clone. Shannon entropy served as the measure of repertoire diversity, while the Gini coefficient captured V-J evenness. A clonotype was considered public if more than one individual shared it. Using fastp at Q25 and MiXCR, TCRdb reprocessed the public reads and kept productive beta chains. Entries are consolidated by CDR3 protein sequence, retaining the most common genes and DNA. These V and J calls derive from TCRdb rather than the authors' analysis. The sample includes over 650,000 distinct CDR3 sequences, with 30% observed a single time. Around 42% of the sample belongs to the ten largest clones.

What this sample's time point label stands for: persistent/refractory GD, antithyroid drugs over 5 years with positive TRAb. For both TCR sequencing and RNA sequencing, RNA was extracted from PBMCs using TRIzol. The diagnosis of Graves' disease followed American Thyroid Association guidelines. Patients for the study were recruited at an endocrinology department in Xi'an, China. Each patient gave about 10 milliliters of peripheral blood, collected in an EDTA anticoagulant tube. PBMCs were isolated by Ficoll Paque Plus density gradient separation without further T cell sorting. An Agilent 2100 Bioanalyzer and agarose gel were used to assess RNA quality, and a NanoDrop 2000 was used to measure RNA concentration. This clonotype was counted at least ten times. No cognate antigen has been identified for it. Base qualities were left out, and no much larger clone turns up one base away. Specimen: peripheral blood mononuclear cells (PBMCs), collected when the disease was refractory, from a patient treated with antithyroid drugs. The receptor comes from a female donor with Graves disease.

The CDR3 corresponds to CASTWRGQETQYF. The DNA sequence reads TGTGCCAGCACTTGGAGGGGCCAAGAGACCCAGTACTTC. The V gene is TRBV2 and the J gene is TRBJ2-5; TRBD2 is perhaps the D gene, given 6 matching bases. The germline V gene gives CDR1 as SNHLY and CDR2 as FYNNEI. V gives up 7 bases and J gives up 1 base, and the segment between their germline ends measures 10 bases. There are 13 amino acids in the CDR3, from cysteine to phenylalanine inclusive. Only CDR3 DNA remains: 39 bases, in frame from the first base.